The clone carrying this T cell receptor (beta chain) was counted many times. What it recognizes is unknown. Germline V gene lookup returns CDR1 SEHNR and CDR2 FQNEAQ (reference sequence). V shed 5 bases and J 6 bases; nucleotides not matched to a gene: 11. There are 15 residues in the CDR3. The sample belongs to a study of T cells in Graves' hyperthyroidism and ophthalmopathy. Regarding the study as a whole: Blood also contained most expanded thyroid clonotypes above 0.001.

The source material, RNA transcripts, was used to amplify TCR beta CDR3 regions. The TCR CDR3 was amplified in a first-round RT-PCR using the HTBI primer set. MiXCR was run by TCRdb on the multiplex PCR reads, yielding one entry per CDR3 protein. Among 300,000 to 350,000 distinct CDR3 sequences, approximately 18% were seen once, and the ten largest hold around a sixth. PBMCs were collected from a roughly 10 ml volume of fresh peripheral blood. The chain uses TRBV7-9 and TRBJ2-7; TRBD1 aligns across 9 bases. The sequenced sample was blood. The receptor's source is a woman in her 40s with Graves' ophthalmopathy. The CDR3 DNA follows: TGTGCCAGCAGCCGCGCCGGGACAGGGTTCAGCGAGCAGTACTTC. Translated: CASSRAGTGFSEQYF.